This TCR beta chain was retrieved from a study of T cell repertoires in cytomegalovirus infection. TCRdb re-analysed the reads in MiXCR, keeping a single row per CDR3 protein. The repertoire consists of fewer than 900,000 distinct CDR3 sequences, with about 28% occurring once and the leading ten covering roughly 14%. As regards this clonotype: No antigen is known for it.

This receptor was taken from a human donor in good health (CMV status not recorded). Some clones in this sample may be carry-over from other donors' samples. The sequencing here drew on cultured CD8+ T cells from PBMCs, taken from culture after CMV antigen stimulation.

CDR3 amino acids: CASSSFRDRGKYEQYF. CDR3 nucleotide sequence: TGCGCCAGCAGCTCGTTCCGGGACAGGGGGAAGTACGAGCAGTACTTC. The chain couples TRBV5-1 to TRBJ2-7; 11 nucleotides line up with TRBD1. The V segment lost 3 bases and the J segment 4 bases; nucleotides outside the gene matches: 9. There are 16 residues in the CDR3. From germline, CDR1 is SGHRS and CDR2 YFSETQ.